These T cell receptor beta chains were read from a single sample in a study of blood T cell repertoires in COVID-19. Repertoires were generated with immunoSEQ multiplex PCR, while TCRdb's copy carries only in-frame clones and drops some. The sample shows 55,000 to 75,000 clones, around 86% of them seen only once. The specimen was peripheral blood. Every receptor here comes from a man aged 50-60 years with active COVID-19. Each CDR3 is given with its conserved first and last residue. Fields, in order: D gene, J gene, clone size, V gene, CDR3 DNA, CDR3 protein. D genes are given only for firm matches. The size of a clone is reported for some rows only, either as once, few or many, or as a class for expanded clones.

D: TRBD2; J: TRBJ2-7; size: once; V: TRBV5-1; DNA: TGCGCCAGCAGCTTGGAGGCGGGGGGTTTTATGGAGCAGTACTTC; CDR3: CASSLEAGGFMEQYF
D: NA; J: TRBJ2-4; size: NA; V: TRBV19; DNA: TGTGCCAGTAGTGGGGGGAAAGGAGCCAAAAACATTCAGTACTTC; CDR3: CASSGGKGAKNIQYF
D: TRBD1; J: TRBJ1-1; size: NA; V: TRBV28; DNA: TGTGCCAGCACCGTCCGGGACAGGGGCACTGAAGCTTTCTTT; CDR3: CASTVRDRGTEAFF
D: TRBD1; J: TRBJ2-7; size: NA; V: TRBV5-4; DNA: TGTGCCAGCAGCTCTGGGGACAGGGGAAACGAGCAGTACTTC; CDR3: CASSSGDRGNEQYF
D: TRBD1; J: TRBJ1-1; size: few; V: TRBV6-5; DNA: TGTGCCAGCAGTTACTCGAAGCCGGGACAGGGATATGAAGCTTTCTTT; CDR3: CASSYSKPGQGYEAFF
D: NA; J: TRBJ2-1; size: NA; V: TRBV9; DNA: TGTGCCAGCAGCCGGGGAGCGGCCGGCTCCTACAATGAGCAGTTCTTC; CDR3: CASSRGAAGSYNEQFF
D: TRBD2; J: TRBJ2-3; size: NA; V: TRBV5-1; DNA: TGCGCCAGCAGCTCTCCGGGACTAGCGGGGTTGAAAGATACGCAGTATTTT; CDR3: CASSSPGLAGLKDTQYF
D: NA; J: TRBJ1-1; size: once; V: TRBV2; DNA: TGTGCCAGCCTATTCGCCCAGAGGTTCAGAGCTTTCTTT; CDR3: CASLFAQRFRAFF
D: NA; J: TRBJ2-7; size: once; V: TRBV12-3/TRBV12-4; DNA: TGTGCCAGCACACCTTCCGGGTTCGGCGAGCAGTACTTC; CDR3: CASTPSGFGEQYF
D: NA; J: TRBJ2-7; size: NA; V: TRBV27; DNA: TGTGCCAGCAGTTTCGCCCCCCGCTACGAGGAGCAGTACTTC; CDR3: CASSFAPRYEEQYF
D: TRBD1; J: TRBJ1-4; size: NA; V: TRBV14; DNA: TGTGCCAGCAGCGCCCGGGACAGGATGAATGAAAAACTGTTTTTT; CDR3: CASSARDRMNEKLFF
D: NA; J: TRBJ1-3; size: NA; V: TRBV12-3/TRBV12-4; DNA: TGTGCCAGCAGTTACTTCTCTGGAAACACCATATATTTT; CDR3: CASSYFSGNTIYF
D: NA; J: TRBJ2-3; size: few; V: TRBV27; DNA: TGTGCCAGCAGTTTCAGGTTTCTCTTCACAGATACGCAGTATTTT; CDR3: CASSFRFLFTDTQYF
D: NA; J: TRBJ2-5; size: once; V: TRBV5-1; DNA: TGCGCCAGCAGCTTGGACACGACCGGGGAGACCCAGTACTTC; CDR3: CASSLDTTGETQYF
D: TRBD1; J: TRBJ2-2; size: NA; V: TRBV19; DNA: TGTGCCAGTAGTAAGGACAGGGAGGCCGGGGAGCTGTTTTTT; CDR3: CASSKDREAGELFF
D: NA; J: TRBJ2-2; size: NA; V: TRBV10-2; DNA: TGCGCCAGCAGTGAGCCACCTAGCGAACAGTCCGGGGAGCTGTTTTTT; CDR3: CASSEPPSEQSGELFF
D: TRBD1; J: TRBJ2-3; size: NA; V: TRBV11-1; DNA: TGTGCCAGCAGCTTCGCCACAGGGGGCGCGACAGATACGCAGTATTTT; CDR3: CASSFATGGATDTQYF
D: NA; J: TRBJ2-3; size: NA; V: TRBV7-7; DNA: TGTGCCAGCAGCTTAGGGCAGGGGTCAGATACGCAGTATTTT; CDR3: CASSLGQGSDTQYF
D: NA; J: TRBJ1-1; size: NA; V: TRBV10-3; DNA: TGTGCCATCAGTGATATTATCGAGGGAACTGAAGCTTTCTTT; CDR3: CAISDIIEGTEAFF
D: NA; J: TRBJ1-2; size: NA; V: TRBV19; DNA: TGTGCCAGTAGTACTCGGGGGGCTAATGGCTACACCTTC; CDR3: CASSTRGANGYTF
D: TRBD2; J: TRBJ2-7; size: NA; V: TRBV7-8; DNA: TGTGCCAGCAGCTTAATATTTGCTAGCGGGGGTTACGAGCAGTACTTC; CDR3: CASSLIFASGGYEQYF
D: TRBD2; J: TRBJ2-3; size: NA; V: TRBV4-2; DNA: TGTGCCAGCAGCCAAGATGGAATAGCGGGGGGTTCAGATACGCAGTATTTT; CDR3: CASSQDGIAGGSDTQYF
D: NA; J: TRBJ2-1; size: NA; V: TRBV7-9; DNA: TGTGCCAGCAGCCCCCAGAGGCAGCTTTACAATGAGCAGTTCTTC; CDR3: CASSPQRQLYNEQFF
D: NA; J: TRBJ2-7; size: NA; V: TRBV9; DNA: TGTGCCAGCAGCGTGGGACACCCGGGCTACGAGCAGTACTTC; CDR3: CASSVGHPGYEQYF
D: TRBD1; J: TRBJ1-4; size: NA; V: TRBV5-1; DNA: TGCGCCAGCAGCTCAAGACAGGGGCGTAATGAAAAACTGTTTTTT; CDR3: CASSSRQGRNEKLFF
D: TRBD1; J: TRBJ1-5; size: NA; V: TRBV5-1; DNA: TGCGCCCAGCAGAATAAAGGGGGCGGTTGTAGGTATAGCAATCAGCCCCAGCATTTT; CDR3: CAQQNKGGGCRYSNQPQHF
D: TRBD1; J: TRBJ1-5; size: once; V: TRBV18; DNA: TGTGCCAGCTCACCACCGGGGGCAGGGGGTAGCAATCAGCCCCAGCATTTT; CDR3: CASSPPGAGGSNQPQHF
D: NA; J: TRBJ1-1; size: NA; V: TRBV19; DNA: TGTGCCACTTCCTTGTGGGGACCGGGAGGTGCTGAAGCTTTCTTT; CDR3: CATSLWGPGGAEAFF
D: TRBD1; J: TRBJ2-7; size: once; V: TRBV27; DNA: TGTGCCAGCAGTCCCCAGACAGGGTTTCCCTACGAGCAGTACTTC; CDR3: CASSPQTGFPYEQYF
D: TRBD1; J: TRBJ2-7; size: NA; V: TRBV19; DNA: TGTGCCACTCGGGGGGACAGGGGTTACGAGCAGTACTTC; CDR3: CATRGDRGYEQYF
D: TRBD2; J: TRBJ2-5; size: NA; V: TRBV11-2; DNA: TGTGCCAGCAGCCGCTGGGGAGGGGACCAAGAGACCCAGTACTTC; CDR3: CASSRWGGDQETQYF
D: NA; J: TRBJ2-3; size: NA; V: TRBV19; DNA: TGTGCCGGGGCAGAGTCGTCGACAGATACGCAGTATTTT; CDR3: CAGAESSTDTQYF
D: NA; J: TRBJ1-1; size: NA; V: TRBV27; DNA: TGTGCCAGCAGTTTATCACGATTTAGGAGGGACCTAAACACTGAAGCTTTCTTT; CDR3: CASSLSRFRRDLNTEAFF
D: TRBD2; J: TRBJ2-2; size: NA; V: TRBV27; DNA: TGTGCCAGCAGGATGAGCGGGATTAACACCGGGGAGCTGTTTTTT; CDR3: CASRMSGINTGELFF
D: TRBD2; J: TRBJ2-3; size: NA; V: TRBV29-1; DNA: TGCAGCGTGTCCCCACCTAGCGGGGTCAGCACAGATACGCAGTATTTT; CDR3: CSVSPPSGVSTDTQYF
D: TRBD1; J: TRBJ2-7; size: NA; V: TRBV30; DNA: TGTGCCTGCGGGACAGGGGGCGTCCGCTCCGACGAGCAGTACTTC; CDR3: CACGTGGVRSDEQYF
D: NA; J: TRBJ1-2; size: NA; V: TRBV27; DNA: TGTGCCAGCAGTTCGGCGGGCGGGGGCGGCTATGGCTACACCTTC; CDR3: CASSSAGGGGYGYTF
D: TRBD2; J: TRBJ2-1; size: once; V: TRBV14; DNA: TGTGCCAGCAGCCAAGCAAATAGCGGGGGGGAGCTCTTC; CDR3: CASSQANSGGELF
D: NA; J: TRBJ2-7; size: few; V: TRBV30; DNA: TGTGCCTGGAGCGTCGAGTACGAGCAGTACTTC; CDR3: CAWSVEYEQYF
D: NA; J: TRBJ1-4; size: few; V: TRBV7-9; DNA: TGTGCCAGCAGCGGAGGTACAACTAATGAAAAACTGTTTTTT; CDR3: CASSGGTTNEKLFF
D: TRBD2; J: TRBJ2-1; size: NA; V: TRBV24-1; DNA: TGTGCCACCAGTGATAGCGGGGGATTCTCCTACAATGAGCAGTTCTTC; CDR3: CATSDSGGFSYNEQFF
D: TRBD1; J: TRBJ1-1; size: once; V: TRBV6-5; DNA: TGTGCCAGCAGGCCCGACAGGGGGGGGACTGAAGCTTTCTTT; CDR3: CASRPDRGGTEAFF
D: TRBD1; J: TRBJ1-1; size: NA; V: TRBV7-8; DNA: TGTGCCAGCAGCACCCAACCCCACAGGGGAGGAACTGAAGCTTTCTTT; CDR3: CASSTQPHRGGTEAFF
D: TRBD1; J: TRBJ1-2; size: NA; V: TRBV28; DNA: TGTGCCACCTGCGGCACAGGGGGCTATGGCTACACCTTC; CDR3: CATCGTGGYGYTF
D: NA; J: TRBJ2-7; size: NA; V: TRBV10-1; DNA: TGCGCCAGCAGTAGCAGGCCCCACTACGAGCAGTACTTC; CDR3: CASSSRPHYEQYF
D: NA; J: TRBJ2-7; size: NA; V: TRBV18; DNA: TGTGCCAGCTCACCAAACCGACAGACCTACGAGCAGTACTTC; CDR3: CASSPNRQTYEQYF
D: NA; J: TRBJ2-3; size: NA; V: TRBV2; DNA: TGTGCCATGAGCGGGTTCCAGCGCACAGATACGCAGTATTTT; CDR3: CAMSGFQRTDTQYF
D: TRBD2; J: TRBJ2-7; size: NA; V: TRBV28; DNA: TGTGCCAGCAAGGTCACTAGCGGCTCCTACGAGCAGTACTTC; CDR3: CASKVTSGSYEQYF
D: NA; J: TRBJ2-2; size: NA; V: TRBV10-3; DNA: TGTGCCATCAGTGAATTAGGACTGACCGAGAACACCGGGGAGCTGTTTTTT; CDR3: CAISELGLTENTGELFF
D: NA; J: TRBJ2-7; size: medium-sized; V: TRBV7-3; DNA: TGTGCCAGCAGCTTAAGGGCAGGCTCCTACGAGCAGTACTTC; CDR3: CASSLRAGSYEQYF
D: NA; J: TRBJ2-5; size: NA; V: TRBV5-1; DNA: TGCGCCAGCAGCTTGTTAGGACAGCAAGAGACCCAGTACTTC; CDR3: CASSLLGQQETQYF
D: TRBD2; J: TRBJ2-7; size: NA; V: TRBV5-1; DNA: TGCGCCAGCAGCTTGCAGTGGGAGGGCGAGCAGTACTTC; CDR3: CASSLQWEGEQYF
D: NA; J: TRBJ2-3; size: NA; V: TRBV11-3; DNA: TGTGCCAGCAGTTTGGGCCCCACAGATACGCAGTATTTT; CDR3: CASSLGPTDTQYF
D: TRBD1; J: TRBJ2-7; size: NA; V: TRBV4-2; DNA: TGTGCCAGCAGCCCCTCCGGGACAGGATCCTACTACGAGCAGTACTTC; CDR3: CASSPSGTGSYYEQYF
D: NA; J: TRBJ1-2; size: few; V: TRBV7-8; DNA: TGTGCCAGCAGCTTAGCGGGGGCAGGGATCTCCTATGGCTACACCTTC; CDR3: CASSLAGAGISYGYTF